The sequence of this TCR beta chain was determined in a study of identical twins. Study conclusions and caveats: Reduced insertions were recorded for abundant cord blood beta clonotypes, with no such pattern in memory repertoires. Models came in too low on out-of-frame TCR alpha sharing in monozygotic twins. Cross-sectional statistical analysis, not tracking of the same donors, underpinned the conclusions.

Template switching (which added a universal primer site) was used, and cDNA carried unique molecular identifiers. TCRdb processed the 5' RACE reads anew with MiXCR; each CDR3 protein has one entry. The repertoire has more than 1.5 million distinct CDR3 sequences, about 32% of them found once; the top ten carry less than 0.35%. A remark on this clonotype: The antigen remains unidentified.

V was trimmed by 8 bases and J by 6 bases, leaving 12 bases between them. Germline CDR1 reads SGDLS; CDR2 reads YYNGEE. This CDR3 is 12 amino acids long. Specimen: cord blood. The chain employs TRBV9 and TRBJ1-5; D gene ambiguous. The clonotype was recovered from a newborn girl in good health. CDR3 residues: CASFGRSQPQHF. The CDR3, as DNA: TGTGCCAGTTTCGGCAGGTCTCAGCCCCAGCATTTT.